Each of the 17 T cell receptor beta chains below was sequenced from the same sample in a study of beta chain features in type 1 diabetes. Of the isolated RNA, all was reverse transcribed, and so the sequenced material was expressed TCRB transcripts. Here immunoSEQ multiplex PCR was the method, and the copy in TCRdb shows in-frame clones only, minus some. The sample lists fewer than 350,000 clones, around 19% occurring once. The material sequenced was naive CD4+ T cells from blood. These receptors were taken from a woman younger than 35 in good health.

Concerning this clone itself: Distinct nucleotide sequences in the sample also encode this CDR3. The chain uses TRBV29-1 and TRBJ1-1, with D unresolved. Trimming shortened V by 1 base and J by 0 bases, and 6 bases separated the two germline ends. The CDR3 has 13 amino acids. Looked up from germline, CDR1 is SQVTM and CDR2 is ANQGSEA. The CDR3 protein is CSVEGHLNTEAFF. The DNA for the CDR3 is TGCAGCGTTGAAGGGCATCTGAACACTGAAGCTTTCTTT.

This chain joins TRBV2 and TRBJ1-5, with D possibly matching TRBD1 (6 bases). The CDR3 is 15 residues long. Trimming removed 3 bases from V and 6 bases from J, with 15 bases in between. Germline-derived CDR1 and CDR2 are SNHLY and FYNNEI. CDR3 DNA: TGTGCCAGCAGTGAGGGAACACAGGGCCGTCAGCCCCAGCATTTT. This gives the protein CASSEGTQGRQPQHF.

The V call is TRBV9, the J call TRBJ1-2, with no clear D. Germline-derived CDR1 and CDR2 are SGDLS and YYNGEE. Trimming left V 0 bases short and J 0 bases short, with 6 bases between. This CDR3 has 14 amino acids. The CDR3: CASSVAMTNYGYTF. The CDR3 coding sequence is TGTGCCAGCAGCGTAGCTATGACTAACTATGGCTACACCTTC.

The chain's CDR3 is CATSRGGKGKAYEQYF. As DNA, the CDR3 is TGTGCCACCAGCAGAGGCGGTAAAGGAAAAGCCTACGAGCAGTACTTC. The rearrangement joins TRBV15 to TRBJ2-7; D unresolved. The germline V gene encodes CDR1 LNHNV and CDR2 YYDKDF (reference sequence). Trimming stripped 1 base from V and 2 bases from J, with 15 bases between. CDR3 size: 16 residues.

The gene calls are TRBV9 and TRBJ2-1; D perhaps matches TRBD1 (5 bases). The germline CDR1 and CDR2 sequences are SGDLS and YYNGEE. This CDR3 has 15 amino acids. Trimming stripped 0 bases from V and 8 bases from J, with 15 bases between. Here the CDR3 DNA reads TGTGCCAGCAGCGTAGAGTCTTTGGGGCGGCATGAGCAGTTCTTC. Protein: CASSVESLGRHEQFF.

The rearrangement uses TRBV27 and TRBJ1-6, with 8 nucleotides matching TRBD1. The trim removed 3 bases at V and 6 bases at J, leaving 7 bases unmatched. This CDR3 is built from 16 residues. Germline assignment: CDR1 MNHEY and CDR2 SMNVEV (reference sequence). CDR3 nucleotide sequence: TGTGCCAGCAGTTTCACGACAGGGGAGGGTAATTCACCCCTCCACTTT. Translating it yields CASSFTTGEGNSPLHF.

V is TRBV30 and J is TRBJ2-5, with 9 bases that match TRBD1. After removal of 5 bases from V and 5 bases from J, the junction contained 6 bases not matched to a gene. Looked up from germline, CDR1 is GTSNPN and CDR2 is SVGIG (reference sequence). This CDR3 is 13 amino acids long. Written as DNA, the CDR3 is TGTGCCTGGGCCCGACAGGGGGTGGAGACCCAGTACTTC. Residues: CAWARQGVETQYF.

J is TRBJ1-4 and V is TRBV15; the D is unclear. Germline CDR1 and CDR2: LNHNV and YYDKDF (reference sequence). CDR3 length equals 15 residues. Trimming removed 8 bases at V and 0 bases at J, with 13 bases between. The CDR3 loop reads CATGNHGATNEKLFF. DNA for the CDR3: TGTGCCACCGGAAACCACGGAGCAACTAATGAAAAACTGTTTTTT.

The chain is built from TRBV30 and TRBJ1-5; perhaps TRBD1 as D (5 bases). This CDR3 contains 14 residues. Trimming stripped 2 bases from V and 0 bases from J, with 8 bases between. CDR1 and CDR2 (germline): GTSNPN, SVGIG (reference sequence). The CDR3 spells CAWSTGFSNQPQHF. The CDR3 nucleotides are TGTGCCTGGAGTACAGGCTTTAGCAATCAGCCCCAGCATTTT.

This chain links TRBV6-6 with TRBJ2-3; 11 nucleotides align to TRBD1. In germline, CDR1 is MNHNY, CDR2 SVGAGI (reference sequence). Trimming took 5 bases from V and 3 from J; bases not matched to a gene: 4. There are 15 residues in the CDR3. The CDR3 DNA reads TGTGCCAGCAGTCCCCGGGACAGGGGGACAGATACGCAGTATTTT. Translated: CASSPRDRGTDTQYF.

The J gene is TRBJ1-6, the V gene TRBV5-1; TRBD1 aligns across 11 bases. The length of the CDR3 is 15 residues. J was trimmed by 8 bases and V by 2 bases; bases with no gene match: 3. Germline lookup yields CDR1 SGHRS and CDR2 YFSETQ. The CDR3 nucleotides read TGCGCCAGCAGCTTTGCGGGACAGGGGGATTCACCCCTCCACTTT. Its protein product is CASSFAGQGDSPLHF. The full variable domain, its missing parts supplied by reference TRBV5-1 and TRBJ1-6, is KAGVTQTPRYLIKTRGQQVTLSCSPISGHRSVSWYQQTPGQGLQFLFEYFSETQRNKGNFPGRFSGRQFSNSRSEMNVSTLELGDSALYLCASSFAGQGDSPLHFGNGTRLTVT.

In this sample, this clone turned up a few times. This same CDR3 is encoded by further DNA sequences in the sample. The V gene is TRBV5-1, the J gene TRBJ1-2; 7 bases align to TRBD1. The V gene's germline CDR1 is SGHRS and CDR2 YFSETQ. The junction had 4 bases not matched to a gene; V was cut back by 3 bases and J by 2 bases. This CDR3 has 14 residues. CDR3 nucleotide sequence: TGCGCCAGCAGCTCCCGGACAGGAAACTATGGCTACACCTTC. This encodes CASSSRTGNYGYTF.

This clone was detected a few times. The CDR3 protein is CAWSIKGLAGAADEQFF. In DNA form, the CDR3 reads TGTGCCTGGAGTATTAAGGGACTAGCGGGAGCTGCCGATGAGCAGTTCTTC. The rearrangement links TRBV30 to TRBJ2-1, with 14 positions matching TRBD2. This CDR3 is 17 amino acids long. Germline CDR1 is GTSNPN and CDR2 is SVGIG (reference sequence). The J segment lost 8 bases and the V segment lost 2 bases, leaving 11 bases of the junction unmatched.

As to this clone: A junction end diverges from the germline sequence, so it may reflect a read error. The rearrangement joins TRBV20-1 to TRBJ1-1; D unclear. Looked up from germline, CDR1 is DFQATT and CDR2 is SNEGSKA (reference sequence). This CDR3 comprises 11 residues. This chain's CDR3 is CSARDLGGLSF. The CDR3 DNA is TGCAGTGCTAGAGATTTGGGCGGACTTAGCTTT.

The chain links TRBV4-2 to TRBJ1-2, with 7 bases matching TRBD1. Germline CDR1 and CDR2: LGHNA and YNFKEQ. The CDR3 loop spans 12 amino acids. Trimming at V came to 4 bases and at J to 7 bases, leaving 3 bases not matched to a gene. The CDR3 DNA follows: TGTGCCAGCAGCCCCCGACAGGGTGGCTACACCTTC. Encoded protein: CASSPRQGGYTF.

Comment on this clone: The sample contains more than one DNA sequence encoding this CDR3. This chain links TRBV9 with TRBJ1-2; D is undetermined. This CDR3 region has 11 residues. The V gene's germline CDR1 is SGDLS and CDR2 YYNGEE. Trimming cost V 5 bases and J 3 bases, with 5 bases left between them. The CDR3 protein is CASRRDYGYTF. DNA for the CDR3: TGTGCCAGCAGACGGGACTATGGCTACACCTTC.

The chain links TRBV6-6 to TRBJ1-6, with 10 bases that match TRBD1. Germline V gives CDR1 MNHNY, CDR2 SVGAGI (reference sequence). There are 14 residues in the CDR3. The V segment lost 7 bases and the J segment 7 bases; nucleotides outside the gene matches: 4. This CDR3 reads CASKRDRGNSPLHF. CDR3 sequence (DNA): TGTGCCAGCAAACGGGACAGGGGCAATTCACCCCTCCACTTT.